This T cell receptor beta chain appears in the sequencing data of a study of OX40 agonist ivuxolimab in advanced cancers. In the study overall: The costimulatory receptor OX40 (CD134) was targeted by ivuxolimab, a fully human IgG2 agonistic monoclonal antibody. Intravenous ivuxolimab was administered to patients every 2 weeks at six dose levels: 0.01, 0.1, 0.3, 1.5, 3 and 10 mg/kg. Partial responses were achieved by three dose-escalation patients, of whom one had hepatocellular carcinoma and two had cutaneous melanoma. The paper reports the monotherapy dose-escalation portion (N of about 50 patients) of the phase I ivuxolimab trial. A male proportion of 75% to 85% and a mean age of approximately 60 years, ranging from roughly 23 to 85, were recorded for the dose-escalation cohort. Prior anti-PD-1, anti-PD-L1 or anti-CTLA-4 therapy was permitted, and checkpoint inhibitors had been received by about two fifths of dose-escalation patients. Peripheral TCRbeta sequencing was intended to test whether TCR sequence diversity was altered and clonal T-cell expansion was caused by ivuxolimab. Among the approximately 50 dose-escalation patients, about 20 had hepatocellular carcinoma, roughly 15 melanoma, 9 renal cell carcinoma and 9 head and neck cancer. What the work shows at the level of the full study, not this receptor alone: At doses of 0.1 to 3.0 mg/kg, clonal expansion of both CD4+ and CD8+ T cells in blood was seen between baseline and week 6. Low levels of normalized T-cell clonal expansion were also seen in some nonresponding patients. Partial responders in the 0.1-3.0 mg/kg groups had among the lowest normalized peripheral clonal expansion, especially among CD8+ T cells. The antigen specificity of the clonally expanded peripheral T cells was not determined. After ivuxolimab, more expanded clones were found on average in CD8+ T cells than in CD4+ T cells.

V lost 8 bases and J lost 2 bases, and the count of bases not matched to a germline gene is 4. For CDR1 and CDR2, the germline V gene lists KGHSH and LQKENI. The CDR3 contains 13 residues, cysteine and phenylalanine counted. The DNA shown is the 39-base CDR3, in frame from base 1. Genomic DNA was isolated from the sorted cells so that the TCRbeta CDR3 region could be sequenced. The immunoSEQ Assay was used to sequence the TCRbeta CDR3 regions. As stored in TCRdb, this immuneACCESS dataset retains in-frame rearrangements with V and J assigned. A fraction of the clones does not appear; measured against another copy, unresolved V genes explain less than half of the discrepancy, and the remainder lacks a known reason. For this sample there are some 60,000 clones; around 83% appear just once. About 4.5% of the sample goes to the ten largest clones. The trial excluded patients who had a history of autoimmune disease or were on systemic immunosuppression. Peripheral blood for TCR sequencing was collected from all dose cohorts at baseline, on cycle 4 day 1, and on cycle 7 day 1. The samples were drawn from a first-in-human, open-label, multicenter phase I dose-escalation trial of ivuxolimab. Adults with locally advanced or metastatic head and neck squamous cell, hepatocellular, melanoma or renal cell carcinoma were enrolled in the trial. Before TCR sequencing, CD4+ T cells and CD8+ T cells from peripheral blood were sorted into separate populations.

As for this clone: The antigen this receptor binds is unknown. No per-base quality is available; no much larger clone lies one base away.

The chain joins TRBV18 to TRBJ1-1; the central 8 bases match TRBD1. This sequence originates from an adult with an advanced solid tumor such as melanoma, head and neck, liver or kidney cancer. The sequenced sample was CD4+ or CD8+ T cells sorted from blood, obtained in a trial of the OX40 agonist ivuxolimab. The nucleotide sequence is TGTGCCAGCCACAGGGGGGATAACACTGAAGCTTTCTTT. Its protein is CASHRGDNTEAFF.